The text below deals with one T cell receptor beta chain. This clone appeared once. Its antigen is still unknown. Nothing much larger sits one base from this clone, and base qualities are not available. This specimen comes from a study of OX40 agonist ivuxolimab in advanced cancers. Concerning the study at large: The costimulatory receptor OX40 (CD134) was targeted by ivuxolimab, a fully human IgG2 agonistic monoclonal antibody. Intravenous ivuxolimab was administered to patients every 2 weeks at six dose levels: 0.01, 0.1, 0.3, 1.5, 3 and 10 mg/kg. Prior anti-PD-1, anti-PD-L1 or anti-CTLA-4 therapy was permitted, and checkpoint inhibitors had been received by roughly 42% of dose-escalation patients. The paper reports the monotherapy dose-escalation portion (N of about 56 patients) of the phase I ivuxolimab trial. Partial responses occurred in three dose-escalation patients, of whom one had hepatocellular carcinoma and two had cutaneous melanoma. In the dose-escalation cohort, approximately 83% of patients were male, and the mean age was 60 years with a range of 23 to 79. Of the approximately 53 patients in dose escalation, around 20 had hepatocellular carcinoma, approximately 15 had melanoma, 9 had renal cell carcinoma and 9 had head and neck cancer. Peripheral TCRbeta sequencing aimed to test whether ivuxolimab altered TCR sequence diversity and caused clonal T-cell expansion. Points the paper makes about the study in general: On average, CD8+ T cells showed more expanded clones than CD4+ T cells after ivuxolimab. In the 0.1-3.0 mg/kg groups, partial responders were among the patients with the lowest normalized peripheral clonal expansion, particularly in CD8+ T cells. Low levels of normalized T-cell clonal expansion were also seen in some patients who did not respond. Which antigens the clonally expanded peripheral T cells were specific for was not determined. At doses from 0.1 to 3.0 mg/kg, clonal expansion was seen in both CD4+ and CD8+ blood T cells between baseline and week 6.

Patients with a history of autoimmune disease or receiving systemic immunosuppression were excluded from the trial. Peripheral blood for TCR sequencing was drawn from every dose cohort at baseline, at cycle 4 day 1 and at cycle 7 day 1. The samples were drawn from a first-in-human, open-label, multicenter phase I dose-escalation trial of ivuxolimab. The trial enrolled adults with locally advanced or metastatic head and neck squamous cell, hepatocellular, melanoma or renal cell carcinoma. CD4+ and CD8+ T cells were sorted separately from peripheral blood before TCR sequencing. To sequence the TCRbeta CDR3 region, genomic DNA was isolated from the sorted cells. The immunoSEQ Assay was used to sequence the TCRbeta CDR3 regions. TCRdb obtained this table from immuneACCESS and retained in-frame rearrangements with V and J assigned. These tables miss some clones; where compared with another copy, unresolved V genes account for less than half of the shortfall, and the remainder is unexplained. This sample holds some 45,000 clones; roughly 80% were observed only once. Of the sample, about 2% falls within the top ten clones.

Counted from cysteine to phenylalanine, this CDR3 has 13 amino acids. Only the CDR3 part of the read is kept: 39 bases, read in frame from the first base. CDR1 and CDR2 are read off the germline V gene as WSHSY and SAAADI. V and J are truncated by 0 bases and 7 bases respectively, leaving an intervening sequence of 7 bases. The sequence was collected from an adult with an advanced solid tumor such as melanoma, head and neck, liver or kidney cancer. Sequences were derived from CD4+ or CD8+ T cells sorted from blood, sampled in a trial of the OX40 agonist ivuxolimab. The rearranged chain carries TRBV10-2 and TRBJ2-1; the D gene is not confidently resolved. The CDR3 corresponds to CASSESEWNEQFF. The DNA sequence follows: TGCGCCAGCAGTGAGTCCGAATGGAATGAGCAGTTCTTC.